The 8 T cell receptor beta chains below come from one sample, sequenced in a study of T-cell memory formation after mild COVID-19. TCRdb recomputed calls from the 5' RACE reads with MiXCR, one row per CDR3 protein. The table lists around 250,000 distinct CDR3 sequences, around 16% of them singletons. Sequenced input: PBMCs or a T cell subset sorted from them (not recorded which). The receptors come from a young man who had mild COVID-19 (a few samples of this study predate the infection). Cell type and time point are not known.

This clonotype has just a few counts. The chain uses TRBV6-2 or TRBV6-3 and TRBJ2-2; D gene unclear. Per germline, CDR1 MNHEY and CDR2 SVGEGT. The CDR3 length is 12 residues. V lost 5 bases to trimming and J lost 6 bases, with 7 bases between them. CDR3 sequence: CASSRTAGELFF. CDR3 nucleotides: TGTGCCAGCAGTAGGACGGCCGGGGAGCTGTTTTTT.

This clonotype was seen more than once but under ten times. The rearrangement links TRBV11-2 to TRBJ2-7, with 10 bases matching TRBD2. Germline trimming cut 0 bases from V and 5 bases from J; bases unmatched to any gene: 10. This CDR3 is built from 17 residues. Germline lookup yields CDR1 SGHAT and CDR2 FQNNGV. The DNA for the CDR3 is TGTGCCAGCAGCTTAGATCCTCGACTAGCGGGCGTGGACGAGCAGTACGTC. This encodes CASSLDPRLAGVDEQYV.

V and J are TRBV4-3 and TRBJ1-2; 8 bases are shared with TRBD1. Germline-derived CDR1 and CDR2 are LGHNA and YSLEER. This CDR3 has 13 residues. Germline trimming cut 3 bases from V and 12 bases from J; bases unmatched to any gene: 9. In DNA form, the CDR3 reads TGCGCCAGCAGCCAGGTCCCGGGACAGGTACACACCTTC. Protein sequence: CASSQVPGQVHTF.

This clonotype appeared a few times. The V and J genes are TRBV11-2 and TRBJ2-3; D may match TRBD1 or TRBD2 (5 bases each). This CDR3 region has 15 residues. Trimming pared 3 bases from V and 0 bases from J, leaving 10 bases between. From germline, CDR1 is SGHAT and CDR2 FQNNGV. The CDR3 nucleotides are TGTGCCAGCAGCTTCGGGACGGAAAGCACAGATACGCAGTATTTT. It encodes CASSFGTESTDTQYF.

The chain carries TRBV28 and TRBJ1-5, with D hard to call. The CDR3 consists of 14 residues. Looked up from germline, CDR1 is MDHEN and CDR2 is SYDVKM. Trimming stripped 4 bases from V and 9 bases from J, with 16 bases between. CDR3 in DNA: TGTGCCAGCAGTTCCATTGACGGTTTCGGGCCCCAGCATTTT. Amino acids: CASSSIDGFGPQHF.

This clonotype was found a few times. The CDR3 sequence: CATHRGYNEQFF. For the CDR3, the DNA is TGTGCCACCCACAGGGGGTACAATGAGCAGTTCTTC. This chain uses TRBV7-9 with TRBJ2-1; 8 bases fit TRBD1. The CDR3 has 12 residues. The V segment lost 10 bases and the J segment 4 bases; nucleotides outside the gene matches: 3. Germline assignment: CDR1 SEHNR and CDR2 FQNEAQ (reference sequence).

The rearrangement joins TRBV7-2 to TRBJ1-1, with 8 bases lining up with TRBD1. Per germline, CDR1 SGHTA and CDR2 FQGNSA. The junction had 4 bases not matched to a gene; V was cut back by 5 bases and J by 8 bases. The CDR3 is 12 residues long. The DNA for the CDR3 is TGTGCCAGCAGCACGCGACAGGGGGAAGCTTTCTTT. Translation: CASSTRQGEAFF.

This clonotype came up a few times. The chain recombines TRBV5-5 with TRBJ2-2; D uncertain. V was trimmed by 6 bases and J by 6 bases, leaving 24 bases between them. Looked up from germline, CDR1 is SGHKS and CDR2 is YYEKEE (reference sequence). The CDR3 is 17 amino acids. The CDR3, as DNA: TGTGCCAGCACCTTTATGGGCCGGGTGGTTCCATCCGGGGAGCTGTTTTTT. Its translation: CASTFMGRVVPSGELFF.